This T cell receptor (beta chain) was documented in a study of T-cell memory formation after mild COVID-19. The wider study: The study found TCR clusters largely donor specific.

The V end lost 1 base, the J end lost 7 bases, and 11 bases lay between the germline ends. This CDR3 is 14 amino acids long. Per germline, CDR1 SGHAT and CDR2 FQNNGV. General study findings and limits: That cross-reactive memory joined was suggested by some responding clones appearing in pre-infection memory. Contracting clones from day 15 to 85 had balanced CD4/CD8; later expanders favoured CD4+. Largely, contracting CD4+ clones fell within CM and EM, and contracting CD8+ clones within EMRA.

TCRdb reprocessed the 5' RACE reads with MiXCR, giving one entry per CDR3 protein. The sample consists of some 440,000 distinct CDR3 sequences, roughly 23% of them appearing once. About this clonotype: Its target is unknown.

V gene TRBV11-2 combines with J gene TRBJ2-1; tentatively, D is TRBD2 (7 bases). Sequencing was carried out using PBMCs or a T cell subset sorted from them (not recorded which). The TCR was taken from an adult woman who had mild COVID-19 (a few samples of this study predate the infection). Cell type and time point are not known. The CDR3 DNA follows: TGTGCCAGCAGCTTAGGCCGGGGGGCAAATGAGCAGTTCTTC. Its translation: CASSLGRGANEQFF.